The 5 T cell receptor beta chains in this list originate from one sample, sequenced in a study of blood T cell repertoires in COVID-19 (dated by TCRdb to the early 2020s). The library was produced with the immunoSEQ multiplex PCR assay. Not all clones reach the TCRdb copy of this immuneACCESS table, which keeps in-frame sequences only. Checked studies attribute under half of the gap to unresolved V genes and leave the rest unexplained. Here the sample has roughly 77,000 clones; around 80% occur a single time. The ten largest clones represent around 27% of the sample. The sample consisted of peripheral blood. The receptor set was obtained from a man in his sixties with active or convalescent COVID-19.

A single count supports this clone. The chain carries TRBV10-3 and TRBJ1-2, with 8 bases fitting TRBD1. Germline CDR1 is ENHRY and CDR2 is SYGVKD. The CDR3 length is 14 residues. The trim removed 2 bases at V and 8 bases at J, leaving 7 bases unmatched. This CDR3 reads CAISEPTGQDGYTF. CDR3 coding DNA: TGTGCCATCAGTGAGCCGACGGGACAGGACGGCTACACCTTC.

The J gene is TRBJ2-5, the V gene TRBV7-9; D perhaps matches TRBD2 (7 bases). This CDR3 spans 15 amino acids. V was trimmed by 1 base and J by 5 bases, leaving 14 bases between them. Germline V CDR1 and CDR2: SEHNR, FQNEAQ (reference sequence). CDR3 in amino acids: CASSLVGGAVETQYF. CDR3 coding DNA: TGTGCCAGCAGCTTAGTAGGGGGGGCCGTTGAGACCCAGTACTTC.

This rearrangement joins TRBV19 to TRBJ2-3; tentatively, D is TRBD2 (7 bases). V shed 3 bases and J shed 2 bases, with 15 bases lying between them. The CDR3 loop spans 16 amino acids. The germline CDR1 and CDR2 sequences are LNHDA and SQIVND (reference sequence). CDR3 residues: CASSIVGGGLTDTQYF. CDR3 nucleotides: TGTGCCAGTAGTATTGTTGGCGGGGGCCTCACAGATACGCAGTATTTT.

The J gene is TRBJ2-7, the V gene TRBV7-2; D possibly corresponds to TRBD1 (5 bases). The length of the CDR3 is 14 residues. CDR1 SGHTA and CDR2 FQGNSA come from the germline V gene. V lost 1 base to trimming and J lost 1 base, with 8 bases between them. DNA of the CDR3: TGTGCCAGCAGCTTAGACAGGAGATCCTACGAGCAGTACTTC. Its protein product is CASSLDRRSYEQYF.

V usage is TRBV28 and J usage is TRBJ1-2, with D possibly TRBD1 on 6 matching bases. From germline, CDR1 is MDHEN and CDR2 SYDVKM. The ends were cut back, 6 bases at V and 4 bases at J, with 12 bases in the middle. The CDR3 has 13 amino acids. CDR3 coding DNA: TGTGCCAGCAGCAAGGGACAATCCTATGGCTACACCTTC. Its protein is CASSKGQSYGYTF.